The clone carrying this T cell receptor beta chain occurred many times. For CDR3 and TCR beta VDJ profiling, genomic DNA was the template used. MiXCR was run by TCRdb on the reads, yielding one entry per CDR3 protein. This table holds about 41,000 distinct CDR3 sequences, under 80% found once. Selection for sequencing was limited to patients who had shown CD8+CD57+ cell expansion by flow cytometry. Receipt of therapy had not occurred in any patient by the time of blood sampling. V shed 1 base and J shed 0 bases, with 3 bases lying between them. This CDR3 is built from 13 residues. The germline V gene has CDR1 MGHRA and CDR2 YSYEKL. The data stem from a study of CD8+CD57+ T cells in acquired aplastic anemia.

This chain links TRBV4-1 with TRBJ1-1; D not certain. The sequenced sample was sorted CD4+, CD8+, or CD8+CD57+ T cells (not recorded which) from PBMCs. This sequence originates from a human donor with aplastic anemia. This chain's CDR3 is CASSQVMNTEAFF. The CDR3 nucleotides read TGCGCCAGCAGCCAAGTAATGAACACTGAAGCTTTCTTT.